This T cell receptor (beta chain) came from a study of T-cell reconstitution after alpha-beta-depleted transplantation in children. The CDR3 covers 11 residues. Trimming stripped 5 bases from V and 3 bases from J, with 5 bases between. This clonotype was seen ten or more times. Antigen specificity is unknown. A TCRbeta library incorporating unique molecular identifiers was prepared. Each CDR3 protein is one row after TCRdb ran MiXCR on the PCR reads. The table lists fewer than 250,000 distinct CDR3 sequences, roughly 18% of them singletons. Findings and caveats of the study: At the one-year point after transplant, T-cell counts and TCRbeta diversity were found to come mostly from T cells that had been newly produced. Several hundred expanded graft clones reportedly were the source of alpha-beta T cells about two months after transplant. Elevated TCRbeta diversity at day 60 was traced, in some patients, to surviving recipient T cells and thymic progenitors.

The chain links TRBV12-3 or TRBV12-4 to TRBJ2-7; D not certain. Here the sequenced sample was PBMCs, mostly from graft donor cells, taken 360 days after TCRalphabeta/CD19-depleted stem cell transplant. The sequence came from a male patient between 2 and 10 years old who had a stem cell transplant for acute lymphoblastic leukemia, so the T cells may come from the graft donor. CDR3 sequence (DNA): TGTGCCAGCAGTCCACTCTACGAGCAGTACTTC. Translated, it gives CASSPLYEQYF.